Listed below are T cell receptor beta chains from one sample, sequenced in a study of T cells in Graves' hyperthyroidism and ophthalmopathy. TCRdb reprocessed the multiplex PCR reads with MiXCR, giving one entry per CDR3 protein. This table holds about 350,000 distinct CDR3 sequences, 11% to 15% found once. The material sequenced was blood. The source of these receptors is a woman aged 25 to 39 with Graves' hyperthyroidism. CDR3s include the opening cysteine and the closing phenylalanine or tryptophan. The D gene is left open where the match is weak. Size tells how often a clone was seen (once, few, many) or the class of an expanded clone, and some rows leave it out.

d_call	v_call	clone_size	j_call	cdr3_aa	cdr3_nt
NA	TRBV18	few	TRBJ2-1	CASHQLSSYNEQFF	TGTGCCAGCCACCAGCTTAGCTCCTACAATGAGCAGTTCTTC
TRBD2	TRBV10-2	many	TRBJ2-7	CASSPLAGDTHEQYF	TGCGCCAGCAGTCCCCTAGCGGGAGATACCCACGAGCAGTACTTC
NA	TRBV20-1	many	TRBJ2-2	CSASPTGPGTGELFF	TGCAGTGCCAGTCCTACAGGGCCGGGCACCGGGGAGCTGTTTTTT
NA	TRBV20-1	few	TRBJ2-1	CSARSLRDTQDNEQFF	TGCAGTGCTAGAAGCCTCCGGGACACCCAGGACAATGAGCAGTTCTTC
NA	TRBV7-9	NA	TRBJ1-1	CASSLESGNTEAFF	TGTGCCAGCAGCTTAGAGTCGGGAAACACTGAAGCTTTCTTT
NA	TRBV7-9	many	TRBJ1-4	CASSFGGLANEKLFF	TGTGCCAGCAGCTTTGGGGGGCTGGCTAATGAAAAACTGTTTTTT
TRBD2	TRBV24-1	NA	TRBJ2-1	CATSDLSVAGGQGTYNEQFF	TGTGCCACCAGTGATTTGTCGGTAGCGGGAGGGCAAGGAACCTACAATGAGCAGTTCTTC
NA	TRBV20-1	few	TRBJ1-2	CSARGQGGYGYTF	TGCAGTGCTAGAGGTCAGGGTGGATATGGCTACACCTTC
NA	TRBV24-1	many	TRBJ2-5	CATSDLQGMEYF	TGTGCCACCAGTGATTTGCAAGGAATGGAGTACTTC
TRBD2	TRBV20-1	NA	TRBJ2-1	CSAREGREGPGEQFF	TGCAGTGCTAGAGAGGGAAGGGAGGGCCCCGGTGAGCAGTTCTTC
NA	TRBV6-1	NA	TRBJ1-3	CAGSERGQAGNTIYF	TGTGCCGGCAGTGAACGGGGACAAGCTGGAAACACCATATATTTT
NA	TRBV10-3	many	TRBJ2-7	CATGEQNYEQYF	TGTGCCACAGGAGAACAAAACTACGAGCAGTACTTC
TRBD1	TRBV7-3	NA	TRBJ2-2	CASSPLQGDTGELFF	TGTGCCAGCAGCCCACTACAGGGGGACACCGGGGAGCTGTTTTTT
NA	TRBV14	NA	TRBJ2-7	CASSHSPLEQYF	TGTGCCAGCAGCCACAGCCCCCTCGAGCAGTACTTC
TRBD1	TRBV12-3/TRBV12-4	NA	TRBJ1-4	CASSPPGGWNEKLFF	TGTGCCAGCAGTCCCCCAGGGGGCTGGAATGAAAAACTGTTTTTT
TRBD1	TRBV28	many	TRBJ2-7	CASTQTGTGGYEQYF	TGTGCCAGCACCCAAACCGGGACAGGGGGCTACGAGCAGTACTTC
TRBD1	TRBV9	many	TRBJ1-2	CASSVLAGGDYGYTF	TGTGCCAGCAGCGTACTGGCAGGGGGCGACTATGGCTACACCTTC
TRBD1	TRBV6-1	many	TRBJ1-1	CASSSTRDSSYGFEAFF	TGTGCCAGCAGTTCCACACGGGACAGTTCGTACGGTTTTGAAGCTTTCTTT
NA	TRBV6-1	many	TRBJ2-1	CASSRDGPQYNEQFF	TGTGCCAGCAGTCGGGACGGGCCGCAATACAATGAGCAGTTCTTC
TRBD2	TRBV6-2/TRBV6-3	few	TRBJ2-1	CASSYGAGGQYYNEQFF	TGTGCCAGCAGTTACGGGGCGGGAGGACAGTACTACAATGAGCAGTTCTTC
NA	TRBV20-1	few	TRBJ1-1	CSASMGKPAFF	TGCAGTGCTAGTATGGGGAAGCCAGCTTTCTTT
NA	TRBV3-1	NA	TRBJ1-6	CASSQAWDVANSPLHF	TGTGCCAGCAGCCAAGCTTGGGACGTCGCCAATTCACCCCTCCACTTT
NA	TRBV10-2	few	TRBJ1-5	CASSENSLNQPQHF	TGCGCCAGCAGTGAGAACAGTCTCAATCAGCCCCAGCATTTT
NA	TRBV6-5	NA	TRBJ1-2	CASSYSFTGVPYGYTF	TGTGCCAGCAGTTACTCCTTCACGGGGGTCCCCTATGGCTACACCTTC
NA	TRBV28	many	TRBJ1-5	CASSQGYWQPQHF	TGTGCCAGCAGTCAGGGCTATTGGCAGCCCCAGCATTTT
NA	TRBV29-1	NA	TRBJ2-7	CSVVSALGYEQYF	TGCAGCGTTGTCTCAGCGTTAGGGTACGAGCAGTACTTC
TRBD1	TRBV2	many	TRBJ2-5	CASSADRSDETQYF	TGTGCCAGCAGTGCGGACAGGTCGGATGAGACCCAGTACTTC
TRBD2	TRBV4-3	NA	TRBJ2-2	CASSQTSVNTGELFF	TGCGCCAGCAGCCAAACTAGCGTGAACACCGGGGAGCTGTTTTTT
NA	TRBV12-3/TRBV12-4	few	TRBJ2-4	CASSLDIGTVLAKNIQYF	TGTGCCAGCAGTTTAGATATTGGGACCGTCCTAGCCAAAAACATTCAGTACTTC
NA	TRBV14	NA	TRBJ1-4	CASSLGGKEKLFF	TGTGCCAGCAGTTTAGGGGGGAAAGAAAAACTGTTTTTT
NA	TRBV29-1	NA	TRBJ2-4	CSVESRESGAKNIQYF	TGCAGCGTTGAAAGTCGGGAGAGCGGCGCCAAAAACATTCAGTACTTC
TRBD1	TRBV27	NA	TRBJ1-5	CASSPPTGFWPQHF	TGTGCCAGCAGTCCCCCGACAGGGTTTTGGCCCCAGCATTTT
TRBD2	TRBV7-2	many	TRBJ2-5	CASSLWRGGGETQYF	TGTGCCAGCAGCTTATGGCGCGGGGGAGGAGAGACCCAGTACTTC
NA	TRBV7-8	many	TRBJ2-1	CASSLVGLWQNNEQFF	TGTGCCAGCAGCTTAGTAGGTTTGTGGCAGAACAATGAGCAGTTCTTC
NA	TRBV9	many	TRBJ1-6	CASAPQGTDSPLHF	TGTGCCAGCGCTCCACAGGGTACGGATTCACCCCTCCACTTT